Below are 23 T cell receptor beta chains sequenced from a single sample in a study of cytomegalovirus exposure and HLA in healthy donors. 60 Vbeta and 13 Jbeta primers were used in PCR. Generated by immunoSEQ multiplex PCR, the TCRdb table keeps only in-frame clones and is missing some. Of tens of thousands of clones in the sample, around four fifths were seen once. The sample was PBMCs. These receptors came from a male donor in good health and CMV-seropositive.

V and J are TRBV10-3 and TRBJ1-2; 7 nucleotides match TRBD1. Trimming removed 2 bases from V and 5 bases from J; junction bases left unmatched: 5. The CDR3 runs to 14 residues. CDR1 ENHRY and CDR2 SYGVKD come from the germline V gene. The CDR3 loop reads CAISETGVRYGYTF. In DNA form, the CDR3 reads TGTGCCATCAGTGAGACAGGGGTTAGGTATGGCTACACCTTC.

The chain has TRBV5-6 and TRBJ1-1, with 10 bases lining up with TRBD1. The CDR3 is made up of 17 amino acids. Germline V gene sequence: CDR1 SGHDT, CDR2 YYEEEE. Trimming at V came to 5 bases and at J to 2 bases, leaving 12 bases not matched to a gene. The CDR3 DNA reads TGTGCCAGCAGTTCCCGGGACAGGGGTTTGTTCAACACTGAAGCTTTCTTT. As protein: CASSSRDRGLFNTEAFF.

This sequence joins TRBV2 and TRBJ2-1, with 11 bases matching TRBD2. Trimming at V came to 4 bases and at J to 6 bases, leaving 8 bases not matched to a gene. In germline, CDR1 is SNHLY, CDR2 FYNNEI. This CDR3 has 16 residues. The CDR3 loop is CASSGTSGPSINEQFF. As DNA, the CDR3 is TGTGCCAGCAGTGGGACTAGCGGGCCGTCTATCAATGAGCAGTTCTTC.

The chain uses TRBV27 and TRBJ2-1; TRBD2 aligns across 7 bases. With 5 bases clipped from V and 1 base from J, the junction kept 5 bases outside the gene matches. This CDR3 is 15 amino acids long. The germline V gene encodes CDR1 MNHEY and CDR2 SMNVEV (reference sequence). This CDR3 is CASSATLASYNEQFF. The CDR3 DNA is TGTGCCAGCAGTGCGACACTAGCGTCCTACAATGAGCAGTTCTTC.

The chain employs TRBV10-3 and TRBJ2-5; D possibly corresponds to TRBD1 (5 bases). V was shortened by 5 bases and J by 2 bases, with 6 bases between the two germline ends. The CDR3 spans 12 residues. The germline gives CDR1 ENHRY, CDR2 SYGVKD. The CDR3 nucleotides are TGTGCCATCAGTAGACAGCAAGAGACCCAGTACTTC. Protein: CAISRQQETQYF.

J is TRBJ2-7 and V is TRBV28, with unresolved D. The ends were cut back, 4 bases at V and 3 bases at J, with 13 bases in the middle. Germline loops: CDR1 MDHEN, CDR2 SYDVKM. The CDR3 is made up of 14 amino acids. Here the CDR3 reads CASSSSGVIYEQYF. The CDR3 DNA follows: TGTGCCAGCAGTTCGTCTGGAGTCATCTACGAGCAGTACTTC.

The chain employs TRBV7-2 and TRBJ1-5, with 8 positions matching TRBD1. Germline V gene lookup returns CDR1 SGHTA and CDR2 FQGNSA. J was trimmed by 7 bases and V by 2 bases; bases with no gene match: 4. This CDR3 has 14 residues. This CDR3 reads CASSLRQGNQPQHF. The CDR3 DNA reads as TGTGCCAGCAGCTTAAGACAGGGGAACCAGCCCCAGCATTTT.

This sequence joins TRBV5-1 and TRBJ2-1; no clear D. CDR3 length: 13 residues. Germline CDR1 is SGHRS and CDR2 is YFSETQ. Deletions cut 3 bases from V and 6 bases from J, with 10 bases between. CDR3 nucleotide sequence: TGCGCCAGCAGCTCCTTTAATTTCAATGAGCAGTTCTTC. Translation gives CASSSFNFNEQFF.

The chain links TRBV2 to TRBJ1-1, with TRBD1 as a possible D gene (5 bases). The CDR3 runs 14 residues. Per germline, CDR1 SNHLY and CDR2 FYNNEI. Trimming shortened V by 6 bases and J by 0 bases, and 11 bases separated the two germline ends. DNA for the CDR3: TGTGCCAGCAGGACGCGGGGCATGAACACTGAAGCTTTCTTT. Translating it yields CASRTRGMNTEAFF.

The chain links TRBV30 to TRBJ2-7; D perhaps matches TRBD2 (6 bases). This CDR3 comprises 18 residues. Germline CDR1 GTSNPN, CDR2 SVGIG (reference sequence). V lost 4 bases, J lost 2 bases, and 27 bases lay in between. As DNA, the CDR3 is TGTGCCTGGAATGAGCAAAAAATGCCGGGACTTCTACCCTACGAGCAGTACTTC. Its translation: CAWNEQKMPGLLPYEQYF.

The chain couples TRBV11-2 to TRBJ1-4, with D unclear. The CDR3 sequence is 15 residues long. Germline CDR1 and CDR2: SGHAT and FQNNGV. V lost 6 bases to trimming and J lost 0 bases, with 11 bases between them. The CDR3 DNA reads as TGTGCCAGCAGAAAAGACGGGGCAACTAATGAAAAACTGTTTTTT. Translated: CASRKDGATNEKLFF.

The CDR3 DNA reads TGTGCCAGCAGCTCCAGACTAGTGCTCACTTTCGAGCAGTACTTC. It encodes CASSSRLVLTFEQYF. This sequence joins TRBV5-6 and TRBJ2-7; weak D call: TRBD2 (6 bases). The CDR3 extends over 15 amino acids. Trimming stripped 3 bases from V and 6 bases from J, with 19 bases between. Germline-derived CDR1 and CDR2 are SGHDT and YYEEEE.

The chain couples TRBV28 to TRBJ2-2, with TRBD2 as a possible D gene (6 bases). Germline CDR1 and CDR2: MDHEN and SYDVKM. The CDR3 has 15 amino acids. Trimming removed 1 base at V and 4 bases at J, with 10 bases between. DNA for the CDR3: TGTGCCAGCAGTTTATTGCAGGGAGGCACCGGGGAGCTGTTTTTT. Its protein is CASSLLQGGTGELFF.

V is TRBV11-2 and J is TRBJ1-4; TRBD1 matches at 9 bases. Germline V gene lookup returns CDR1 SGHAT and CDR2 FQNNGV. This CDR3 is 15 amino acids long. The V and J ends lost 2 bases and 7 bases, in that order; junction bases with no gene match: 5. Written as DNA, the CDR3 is TGTGCCAGCAGCTTACCCGGGACAGGGACTGAAAAACTGTTTTTT. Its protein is CASSLPGTGTEKLFF. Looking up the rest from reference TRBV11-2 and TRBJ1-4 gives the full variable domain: EAGVAQSPRYKIIEKRQSVAFWCNPISGHATLYWYQQILGQGPKLLIQFQNNGVVDDSQLPKDRFSAERLKGVDSTLKIQPAKLEDSAVYLCASSLPGTGTEKLFFGSGTQLSVL.

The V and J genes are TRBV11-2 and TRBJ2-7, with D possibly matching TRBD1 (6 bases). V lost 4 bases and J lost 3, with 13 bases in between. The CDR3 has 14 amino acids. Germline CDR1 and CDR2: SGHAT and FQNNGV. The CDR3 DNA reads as TGTGCCAGCAGCTCCACCAGGGGACACTACGAGCAGTACTTC. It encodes CASSSTRGHYEQYF.

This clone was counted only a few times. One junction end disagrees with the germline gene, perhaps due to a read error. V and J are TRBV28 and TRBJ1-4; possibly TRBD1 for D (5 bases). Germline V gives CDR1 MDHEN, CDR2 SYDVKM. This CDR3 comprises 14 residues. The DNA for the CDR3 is TGTGCCAGCAGCTTATATCAGGGTCGCGAAAAACTGTTTTTT. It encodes CASSLYQGREKLFF.

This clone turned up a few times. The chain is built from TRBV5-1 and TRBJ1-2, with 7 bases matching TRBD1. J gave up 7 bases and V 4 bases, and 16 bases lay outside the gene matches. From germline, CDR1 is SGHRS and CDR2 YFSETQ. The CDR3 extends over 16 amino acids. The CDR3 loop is CASSKDPGGEGRGYTF. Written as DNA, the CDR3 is TGCGCCAGCAGCAAGGACCCAGGGGGAGAGGGTCGTGGCTACACCTTC.

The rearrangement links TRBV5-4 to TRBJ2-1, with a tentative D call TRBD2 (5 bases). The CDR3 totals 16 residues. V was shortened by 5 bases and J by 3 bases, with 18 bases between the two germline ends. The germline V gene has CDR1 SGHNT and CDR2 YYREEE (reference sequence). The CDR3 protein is CASRGAGGLFYNEQFF. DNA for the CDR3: TGTGCCAGCAGGGGAGCCGGCGGCCTCTTCTACAATGAGCAGTTCTTC.

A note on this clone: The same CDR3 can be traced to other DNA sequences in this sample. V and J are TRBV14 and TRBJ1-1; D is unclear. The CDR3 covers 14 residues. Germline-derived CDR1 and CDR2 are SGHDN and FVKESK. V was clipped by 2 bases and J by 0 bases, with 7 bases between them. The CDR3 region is CASSQPGMNTEAFF. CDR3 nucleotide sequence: TGTGCCAGCAGCCAACCGGGAATGAACACTGAAGCTTTCTTT.

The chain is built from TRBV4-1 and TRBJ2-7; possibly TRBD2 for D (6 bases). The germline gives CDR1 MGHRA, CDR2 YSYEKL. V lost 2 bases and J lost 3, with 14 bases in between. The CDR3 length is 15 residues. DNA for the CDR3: TGCGCCAGCAGCCAAATGACTAGTGCCTACTACGAGCAGTACTTC. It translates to CASSQMTSAYYEQYF.

DNA for the CDR3: TGTGCCACCAGCAGGGACAGGGTAGTCACCGGGGAGCTGTTTTTT. It translates to CATSRDRVVTGELFF. The chain carries TRBV15 and TRBJ2-2; 8 nucleotides agree with TRBD1. This CDR3 has 15 amino acids. With V trimmed by 3 bases and J by 4 bases, 4 bases remained unmatched. The germline CDR1 and CDR2 sequences are LNHNV and YYDKDF (reference sequence).

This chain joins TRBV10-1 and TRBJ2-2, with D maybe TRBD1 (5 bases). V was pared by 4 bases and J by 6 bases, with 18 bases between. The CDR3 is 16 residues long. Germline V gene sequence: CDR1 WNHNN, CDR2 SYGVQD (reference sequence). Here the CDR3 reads CASSGGIGHFPGELFF. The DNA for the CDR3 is TGCGCCAGCAGTGGGGGCATCGGCCACTTCCCCGGGGAGCTGTTTTTT.

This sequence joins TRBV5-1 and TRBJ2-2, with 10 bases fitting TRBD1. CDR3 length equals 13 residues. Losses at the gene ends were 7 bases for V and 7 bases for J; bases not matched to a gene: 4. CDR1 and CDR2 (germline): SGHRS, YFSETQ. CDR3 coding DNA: TGCGCCAGCGACAGGGGGCAAGACGGGGAGCTGTTTTTT. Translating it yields CASDRGQDGELFF.